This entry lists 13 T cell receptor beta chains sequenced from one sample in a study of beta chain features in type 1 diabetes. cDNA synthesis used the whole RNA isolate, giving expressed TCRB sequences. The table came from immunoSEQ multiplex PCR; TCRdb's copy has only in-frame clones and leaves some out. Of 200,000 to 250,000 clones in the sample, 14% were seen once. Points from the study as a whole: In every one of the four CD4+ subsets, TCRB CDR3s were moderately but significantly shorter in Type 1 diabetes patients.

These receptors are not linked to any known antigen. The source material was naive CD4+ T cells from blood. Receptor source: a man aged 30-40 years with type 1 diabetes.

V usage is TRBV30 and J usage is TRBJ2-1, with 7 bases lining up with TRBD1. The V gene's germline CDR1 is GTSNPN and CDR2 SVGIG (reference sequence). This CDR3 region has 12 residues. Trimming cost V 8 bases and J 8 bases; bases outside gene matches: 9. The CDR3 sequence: CANSGGSHEQFF. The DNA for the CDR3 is TGTGCCAACTCAGGGGGATCCCATGAGCAGTTCTTC.

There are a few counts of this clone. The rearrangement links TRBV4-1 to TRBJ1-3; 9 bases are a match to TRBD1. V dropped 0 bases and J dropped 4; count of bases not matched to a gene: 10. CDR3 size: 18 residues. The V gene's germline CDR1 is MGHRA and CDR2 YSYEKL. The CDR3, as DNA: TGCGCCAGCAGCCAAGATAGGACAGGGGCGGCGGCGGGAAACACCATATATTTT. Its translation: CASSQDRTGAAAGNTIYF.

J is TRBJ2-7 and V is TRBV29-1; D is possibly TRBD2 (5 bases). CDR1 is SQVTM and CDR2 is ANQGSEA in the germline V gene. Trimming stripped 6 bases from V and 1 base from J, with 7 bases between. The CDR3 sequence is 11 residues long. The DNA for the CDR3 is TGCAGCGTCGGGGAGTCCTACGAGCAGTACTTC. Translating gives CSVGESYEQYF.

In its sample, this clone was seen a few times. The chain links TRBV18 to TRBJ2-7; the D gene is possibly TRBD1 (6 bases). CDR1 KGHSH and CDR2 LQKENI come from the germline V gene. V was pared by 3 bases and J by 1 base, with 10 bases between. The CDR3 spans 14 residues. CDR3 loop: CASSPNRESYEQYF. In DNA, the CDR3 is TGTGCCAGCTCACCTAACAGGGAGTCCTACGAGCAGTACTTC. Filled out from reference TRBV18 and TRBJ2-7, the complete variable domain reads NAGVMQNPRHLVRRRGQEARLRCSPMKGHSHVYWYRQLPEEGLKFMVYLQKENIIDESGMPKERFSAEFPKEGPSILRIQQVVRGDSAAYFCASSPNRESYEQYFGPGTRLTVT.

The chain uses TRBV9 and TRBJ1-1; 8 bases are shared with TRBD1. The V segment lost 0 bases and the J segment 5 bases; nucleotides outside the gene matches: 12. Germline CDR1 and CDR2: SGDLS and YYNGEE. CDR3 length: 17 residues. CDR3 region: CASSVEAGGRGQTEAFF. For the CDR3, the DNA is TGTGCCAGCAGCGTAGAGGCCGGAGGCAGGGGGCAGACTGAAGCTTTCTTT.

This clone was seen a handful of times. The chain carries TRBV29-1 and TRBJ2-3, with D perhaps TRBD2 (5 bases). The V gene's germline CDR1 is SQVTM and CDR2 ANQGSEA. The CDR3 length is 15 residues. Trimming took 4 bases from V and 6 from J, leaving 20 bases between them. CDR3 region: CSVVFIRGPQDTQYF. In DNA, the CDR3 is TGCAGCGTTGTGTTCATTCGGGGTCCACAGGATACGCAGTATTTT.

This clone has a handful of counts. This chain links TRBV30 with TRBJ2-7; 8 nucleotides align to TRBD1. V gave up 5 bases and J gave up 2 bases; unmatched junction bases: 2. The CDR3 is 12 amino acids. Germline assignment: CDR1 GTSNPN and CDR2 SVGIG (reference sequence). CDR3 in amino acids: CAWDRGAYEQYF. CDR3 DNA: TGTGCCTGGGACAGGGGAGCCTACGAGCAGTACTTC.

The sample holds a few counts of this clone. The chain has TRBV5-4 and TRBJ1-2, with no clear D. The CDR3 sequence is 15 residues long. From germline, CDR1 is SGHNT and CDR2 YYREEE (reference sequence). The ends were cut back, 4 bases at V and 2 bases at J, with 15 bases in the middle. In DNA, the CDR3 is TGTGCCAGCAGCCCTCCACCGCCGGGGAACTATGGCTACACCTTC. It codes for CASSPPPPGNYGYTF.

The CDR3 loop is CASRLPGQVYEQYF. Here the CDR3 DNA reads TGTGCCAGCAGACTACCGGGACAGGTCTACGAGCAGTACTTC. V gene TRBV6-6 combines with J gene TRBJ2-7; the match to TRBD1 covers 8 bases. Germline trimming cut 6 bases from V and 3 bases from J; bases unmatched to any gene: 7. CDR3 size: 14 residues. Germline V lookup: CDR1 MNHNY, CDR2 SVGAGI (reference sequence).

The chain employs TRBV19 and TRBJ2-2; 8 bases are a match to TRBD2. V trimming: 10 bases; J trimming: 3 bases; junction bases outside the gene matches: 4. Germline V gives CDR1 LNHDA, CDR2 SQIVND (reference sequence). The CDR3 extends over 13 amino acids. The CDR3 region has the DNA TGTGCCATTGGCGGGGGGTACACCGGGGAGCTGTTTTTT. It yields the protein CAIGGGYTGELFF. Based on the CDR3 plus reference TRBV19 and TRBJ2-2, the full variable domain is DGGITQSPKYLFRKEGQNVTLSCEQNLNHDAMYWYRQDPGQGLRLIYYSQIVNDFQKGDIAEGYSVSREKKESFPLTVTSAQKNPTAFYLCAIGGGYTGELFFGEGSRLTVL.

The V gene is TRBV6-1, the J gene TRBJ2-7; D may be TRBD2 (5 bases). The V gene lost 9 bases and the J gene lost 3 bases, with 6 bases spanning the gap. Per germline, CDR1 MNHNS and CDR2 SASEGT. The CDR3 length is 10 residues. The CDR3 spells CASAGYEQYF. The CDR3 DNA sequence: TGTGCCAGTGCGGGCTACGAGCAGTACTTC.

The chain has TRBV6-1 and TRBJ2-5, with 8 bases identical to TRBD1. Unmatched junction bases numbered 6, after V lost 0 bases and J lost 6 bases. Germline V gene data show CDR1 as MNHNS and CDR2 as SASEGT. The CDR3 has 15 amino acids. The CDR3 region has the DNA TGTGCCAGCAGTGAAGCGGCCACAGGGGGGAAGACCCAGTACTTC. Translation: CASSEAATGGKTQYF.

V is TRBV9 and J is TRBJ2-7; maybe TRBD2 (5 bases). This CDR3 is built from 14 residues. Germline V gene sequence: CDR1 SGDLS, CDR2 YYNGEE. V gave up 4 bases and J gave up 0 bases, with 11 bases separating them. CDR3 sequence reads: CASSSGLGSYEQYF. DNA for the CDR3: TGTGCCAGCAGCAGCGGACTGGGCTCCTACGAGCAGTACTTC.